Listed below are T cell receptor beta chains from one sample, sequenced in a study of blood T cells in healthy people across ages. From the 5' RACE reads, TCRdb called clonotypes with MiXCR, one entry per CDR3 protein. The sample has 800,000 to 950,000 distinct CDR3 sequences, 36% seen once. Sequencing was performed on blood. The receptors were sampled from a man between 18 and 35 years old in good health. Both conserved end residues are part of each CDR3. A D gene is named only where the DNA matches it firmly. Some rows mark clone size as missing; the rest say once, few, many or name a class of expanded clone.

abundance,d_gene,v_gene,j_gene,CDR3aa,CDR3nt
few,.,TRBV21-1,TRBJ1-5,CASRNRQLCNQPQHF,TGTGCCAGCAGGAACAGGCAGCTTTGCAATCAGCCCCAGCATTTT
.,.,TRBV6-2/TRBV6-3,TRBJ2-7,CASSYSAGRFDEQYF,TGTGCCAGCAGTTACTCGGCAGGCCGGTTCGACGAGCAGTACTTC
.,TRBD2,TRBV12-3/TRBV12-4,TRBJ2-5,CANSAWGGDLTETQYF,TGTGCCAACAGCGCTTGGGGGGGGGATTTGACAGAGACCCAGTACTTC
.,.,TRBV5-1,TRBJ2-1,CASSLDREGNEQFF,TGCGCCAGCAGCTTGGACAGGGAGGGGAATGAGCAGTTCTTC
many,TRBD2,TRBV20-1,TRBJ2-1,CSARDPRALALYNEQFF,TGCAGTGCTAGAGATCCCAGGGCACTAGCGCTTTACAATGAGCAGTTCTTC
.,TRBD2,TRBV7-9,TRBJ2-1,CASSLAGRAGWDEQFF,TGTGCCAGCAGCTTAGCTGGTCGAGCGGGGTGGGATGAGCAGTTCTTC
.,.,TRBV7-2,TRBJ1-1,CASSSGPSANTEAFF,TGTGCCAGCAGCTCAGGACCGTCGGCGAACACTGAAGCTTTCTTT
few,TRBD2,TRBV20-1,TRBJ2-3,CSASPLAGGPDTQYF,TGCAGTGCTAGCCCCCTAGCGGGGGGGCCAGATACGCAGTATTTT
.,.,TRBV12-3/TRBV12-4,TRBJ1-2,CASSLARTAVGYTF,TGTGCCAGCAGTTTAGCGCGAACGGCTGTCGGCTACACCTTC
.,.,TRBV5-1,TRBJ2-2,CASSLLTEPTGELFF,TGCGCCAGCAGCCTCCTGACAGAGCCGACCGGGGAGCTGTTTTTT
.,.,TRBV12-3/TRBV12-4,TRBJ1-1,CASSHGRRTETEAFF,TGTGCCAGCAGCCACGGCCGGAGGACCGAAACTGAAGCTTTCTTT
once,.,TRBV6-2/TRBV6-3,TRBJ2-1,CASSSQGLYNEQFF,TGTGCCAGCAGTTCCCAGGGACTTTACAATGAGCAGTTCTTC
.,.,TRBV28,TRBJ2-5,CASSTRRGQETQYF,TGTGCCAGCAGTACTCGTCGGGGCCAAGAGACCCAGTACTTC
few,.,TRBV18,TRBJ1-1,CASSFSRERTEAFF,TGTGCCAGCTCGTTCTCAAGAGAGAGAACTGAAGCTTTCTTT
few,.,TRBV7-2,TRBJ2-1,CASSLGTDLYNEQFF,TGTGCCAGCAGCTTAGGGACAGACCTTTACAATGAGCAGTTCTTC
.,.,TRBV20-1,TRBJ2-3,CSARVPSGSDTQYF,TGCAGTGCTAGAGTCCCTAGTGGGTCAGATACGCAGTATTTT
many,.,TRBV20-1,TRBJ2-3,CSARRKISTDTQYF,TGCAGTGCTAGACGGAAGATTAGCACAGATACGCAGTATTTT
many,TRBD2,TRBV7-9,TRBJ2-7,CASSLLIGTSPSYEQYF,TGTGCCAGCAGCTTATTGATTGGGACTAGTCCGTCCTACGAGCAGTACTTC
many,.,TRBV4-3,TRBJ2-4,CASSQDPATAKNIQYF,TGCGCCAGCAGCCAAGACCCAGCGACAGCCAAAAACATTCAGTACTTC
.,.,TRBV28,TRBJ1-4,CASKNPTNEKLFF,TGTGCCAGCAAAAATCCAACTAATGAAAAACTGTTTTTT
many,.,TRBV12-3/TRBV12-4,TRBJ2-6,CASRSEPGANVLTF,TGTGCCAGCCGTTCTGAGCCCGGAGCCAACGTCCTGACTTTC
.,.,TRBV29-1,TRBJ1-1,CSVQWAANTEAFF,TGCAGCGTTCAATGGGCCGCGAACACTGAAGCTTTCTTT
.,TRBD2,TRBV2,TRBJ2-1,CASSAGLAGARQFF,TGTGCCAGCAGTGCGGGACTAGCGGGGGCTAGGCAGTTCTTC
.,.,TRBV20-1,TRBJ2-3,CSANLRQISTDTQYF,TGCAGTGCTAATCTCCGTCAGATCAGCACAGATACGCAGTATTTT
few,TRBD1,TRBV7-9,TRBJ2-5,CASSLTGERETQYF,TGTGCCAGCAGCTTAACAGGGGAAAGGGAGACCCAGTACTTC
.,TRBD2,TRBV27,TRBJ2-2,CASSYSGAYTGELFF,TGTGCCAGCAGTTACAGCGGGGCATACACCGGGGAGCTGTTTTTT
few,TRBD1,TRBV14,TRBJ1-1,CASSQDRDRGRDTEAFF,TGTGCCAGCAGCCAAGATCGGGACAGGGGGCGCGACACTGAAGCTTTCTTT
many,.,TRBV9,TRBJ1-2,CASSPHADYGYTF,TGTGCCAGCAGCCCCCACGCGGACTATGGCTACACCTTC
few,.,TRBV6-5,TRBJ1-6,CASSYAAGNSPLHF,TGTGCCAGCAGTTACGCTGCAGGAAATTCACCCCTCCACTTT
.,.,TRBV12-3/TRBV12-4,TRBJ1-2,CASNRENYGYTF,TGTGCCAGCAACCGGGAAAACTATGGCTACACCTTC
many,TRBD1,TRBV7-9,TRBJ1-2,CASSQDRGLGYTF,TGTGCCAGCAGCCAGGACAGGGGTCTTGGCTACACCTTC
.,TRBD1,TRBV7-9,TRBJ2-5,CASSGGQGLSQETQYF,TGTGCCAGCAGTGGCGGACAGGGCCTATCACAAGAGACCCAGTACTTC
.,.,TRBV9,TRBJ2-7,CASSVDRPPYEQYF,TGTGCCAGCAGCGTAGACAGGCCCCCCTACGAGCAGTACTTC
few,.,TRBV4-1,TRBJ2-7,CASSSRGLNYEQYF,TGCGCCAGCAGCTCCCGGGGGCTCAATTACGAGCAGTACTTC
.,TRBD2,TRBV20-1,TRBJ2-1,CSARASSGGAIGSYNEQFF,TGCAGTGCTAGAGCATCTAGCGGGGGGGCGATCGGGTCCTACAATGAGCAGTTCTTC
.,.,TRBV7-9,TRBJ1-1,CASSLADREAFF,TGTGCCAGCAGCTTAGCGGACAGAGAAGCTTTCTTT
few,.,TRBV20-1,TRBJ1-2,CSAKSPGTLNYGYTF,TGCAGTGCCAAATCCCCCGGGACGCTAAACTATGGCTACACCTTC
.,.,TRBV20-1,TRBJ1-1,CSARGGPNTEAFF,TGCAGTGCTAGAGGAGGCCCGAACACTGAAGCTTTCTTT
.,.,TRBV6-6,TRBJ1-1,CASRSAGGPSSTEAFF,TGTGCCAGCAGATCTGCGGGAGGCCCTTCGAGCACTGAAGCTTTCTTT
few,TRBD2,TRBV20-1,TRBJ2-1,CSARTSGGLYNEQFF,TGCAGTGCAAGGACTAGCGGGGGGCTATACAATGAGCAGTTCTTC
.,.,TRBV25-1,TRBJ1-1,CASSESQSLNTEAFF,TGTGCCAGCAGTGAATCGCAGTCTTTGAACACTGAAGCTTTCTTT
few,.,TRBV7-9,TRBJ2-1,CASSFGVWDEQFF,TGTGCCAGCAGCTTTGGGGTTTGGGATGAGCAGTTCTTC
.,.,TRBV13,TRBJ2-7,CASSFSGLAEQYF,TGTGCCAGCAGCTTCTCCGGACTTGCGGAGCAGTACTTC
.,TRBD1,TRBV4-2,TRBJ1-2,CASSPEGTAVHGYTF,TGTGCCAGCAGCCCGGAGGGGACAGCAGTACATGGCTACACCTTC
many,TRBD1,TRBV9,TRBJ1-2,CASSPGQANYGYTF,TGTGCCAGCAGCCCGGGACAGGCCAACTATGGCTACACCTTC
few,TRBD1,TRBV3-1,TRBJ2-1,CASSQDDRGEQFF,TGTGCCAGCAGCCAAGATGACAGGGGTGAGCAGTTCTTC
many,.,TRBV27,TRBJ2-3,CASSLQVPTDTQYF,TGTGCCAGCAGTTTACAGGTCCCCACAGATACGCAGTATTTT
.,.,TRBV5-4,TRBJ2-3,CASSVSSRDTQYF,TGTGCCAGCAGCGTCAGTAGCAGAGATACGCAGTATTTT
few,TRBD2,TRBV7-8,TRBJ2-1,CAGSLVTSGEFYNEQFF,TGTGCCGGCAGCTTAGTGACTAGCGGGGAATTCTACAATGAGCAGTTCTTC
few,TRBD1,TRBV6-1,TRBJ1-5,CASSRGTGGWGSNQPQHF,TGTGCCAGCAGTAGGGGGACAGGGGGATGGGGCAGCAATCAGCCCCAGCATTTT
many,.,TRBV7-2,TRBJ1-5,CASSSRGNQPQHF,TGTGCCAGCAGCTCCCGGGGGAATCAGCCCCAGCATTTT
few,.,TRBV7-2,TRBJ2-4,CASSLVGPRGYF,TGTGCCAGCAGCTTAGTAGGACCGCGGGGGTACTTC
.,.,TRBV15,TRBJ2-5,CATSRLGQETQYF,TGTGCCACCAGCAGACTAGGTCAAGAGACCCAGTACTTC
few,.,TRBV25-1,TRBJ2-7,CASTRDYEQYF,TGTGCCAGCACCAGGGACTACGAGCAGTACTTC
few,.,TRBV18,TRBJ1-2,CASSPLSDGYTF,TGTGCCAGCTCACCCCTCAGTGATGGCTACACCTTC
.,.,TRBV6-1,TRBJ2-6,CASASGQGDGANVLTF,TGTGCCAGCGCATCAGGGCAGGGCGATGGGGCCAACGTCCTGACTTTC
few,.,TRBV11-2,TRBJ2-1,CASSLQKDEQFF,TGTGCCAGCAGCTTACAGAAGGATGAGCAGTTCTTC
.,TRBD2,TRBV11-2,TRBJ2-7,CASSLFPSGGTYNEQYF,TGTGCCAGCAGCTTATTCCCTAGCGGGGGCACCTACAATGAGCAGTACTTC
.,.,TRBV5-4,TRBJ1-2,CASSLGKVVRDGYTF,TGTGCCAGCAGCTTGGGTAAGGTGGTTCGGGATGGCTACACCTTC
.,.,TRBV12-5,TRBJ1-1,CAGGLTAEAFF,TGTGCTGGTGGTTTGACAGCCGAAGCTTTCTTT